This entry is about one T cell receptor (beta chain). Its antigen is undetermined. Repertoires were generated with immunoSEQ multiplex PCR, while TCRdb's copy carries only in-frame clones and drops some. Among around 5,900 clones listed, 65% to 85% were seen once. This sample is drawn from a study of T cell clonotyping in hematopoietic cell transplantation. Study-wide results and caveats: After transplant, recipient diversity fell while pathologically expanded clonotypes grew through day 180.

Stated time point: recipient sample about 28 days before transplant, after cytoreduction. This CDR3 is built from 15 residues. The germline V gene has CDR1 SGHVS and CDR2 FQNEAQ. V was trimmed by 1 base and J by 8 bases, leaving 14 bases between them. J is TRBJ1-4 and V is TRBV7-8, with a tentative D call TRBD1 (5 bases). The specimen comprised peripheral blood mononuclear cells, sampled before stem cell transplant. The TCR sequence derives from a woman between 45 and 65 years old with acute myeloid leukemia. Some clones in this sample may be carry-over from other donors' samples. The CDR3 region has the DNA TGTGCCAGCAGCTTAGTCGGGGGAGGAGGAGAAAAACTGTTTTTT. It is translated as CASSLVGGGGEKLFF.